These 5 T cell receptor beta chains were sequenced from one sample in a study of molecular identifiers for immune sequencing clone quantification. TCRdb independently ran MiXCR on the PCR reads; one entry per CDR3 protein. The sample has about 510,000 distinct CDR3 sequences, over 20% seen once. Sequenced input: naive CD8+ T cells from blood, with Jurkat cell RNA spiked in. Indicated subset: FACS-sorted CD8+CD4-CCR7+CD45RA+ naive T cells. All receptors derive from a human donor in good health. Some libraries in this study had Jurkat cell RNA spiked in.

This clonotype was observed at least ten times. The chain combines TRBV18 with TRBJ2-7; D might be TRBD1 (5 bases). With 1 base removed from V and 3 bases from J, the gap between germline ends came to 13 bases. CDR1 is KGHSH, CDR2 LQKENI, per germline. CDR3 length: 15 residues. CDR3 residues: CASSPRQGEDYEQYF. The CDR3 DNA sequence: TGTGCCAGCTCACCACGTCAGGGCGAGGACTACGAGCAGTACTTC. The whole variable domain, filled in from reference TRBV18 and TRBJ2-7, reads NAGVMQNPRHLVRRRGQEARLRCSPMKGHSHVYWYRQLPEEGLKFMVYLQKENIIDESGMPKERFSAEFPKEGPSILRIQQVVRGDSAAYFCASSPRQGEDYEQYFGPGTRLTVT.

The sample holds a few counts of this clonotype. This rearrangement joins TRBV12-3 or TRBV12-4 to TRBJ2-5, with TRBD2 identical over 7 bases. Unmatched junction bases numbered 11, after V lost 5 bases and J lost 2 bases. The CDR3 is 16 amino acids. CDR3 sequence (DNA): TGTGCCAGCAGTCCCGAAGGGAGGGCAAATCAAGAGACCCAGTACTTC. This gives the protein CASSPEGRANQETQYF.

The chain couples TRBV9 to TRBJ1-2, with D hard to call. The germline gives CDR1 SGDLS, CDR2 YYNGEE. The CDR3 sequence is 14 residues long. The V and J ends lost 6 bases and 0 bases respectively, with 12 bases between them. The CDR3 DNA follows: TGTGCCAGCACCGCCCAGGCGACTAACTATGGCTACACCTTC. It encodes CASTAQATNYGYTF.

This clonotype was seen more than once but under ten times. The chain employs TRBV12-3 or TRBV12-4 and TRBJ2-5, with D unresolved. The CDR3 extends over 14 amino acids. Between the trimmed V and J ends, which lost 5 bases and 3 bases, there was a span of 13 bases. The DNA of the CDR3 is TGTGCCAGCAGTCTCCACCTCGGAAAAGAGACCCAGTACTTC. It translates to CASSLHLGKETQYF.

Remarks on this clonotype: A much more abundant neighbour one base away suggests this may be a read error. This chain uses TRBV5-4 with TRBJ2-7, with D possibly matching TRBD2 (5 bases). The CDR3 extends over 13 amino acids. From germline, CDR1 is SGHNT and CDR2 YYREEE (reference sequence). CDR3 coding DNA: TGTGCCAGCAGCTTGTCGGGCGACTACGAGCGGTACTTC. Residues: CASSLSGDYERYF.